These T cell receptor beta chains were read from a single sample in a study of response to subunit inactivated influenza vaccine. TCRdb recomputed calls from the RT-PCR reads with MiXCR, one row per CDR3 protein. Found here are around 470,000 distinct CDR3 sequences, less than 7.5% of them singletons; the top ten hold about 12%. The sequencing here drew on PBMCs from blood, taken roughly 24 months after vaccination. The receptors originated from a man aged 45 to 75 who received an inactivated influenza vaccine. The CDR3 runs from the conserved cysteine through the conserved F or W. The D gene is left open where the match is weak. The size field is filled for only some rows; it gives once, few, many or a size class.

J gene,V gene,clone size,D gene,CDR3 protein,CDR3 DNA
TRBJ2-7,TRBV12-3/TRBV12-4,NA,NA,CASSLTRPYEQYF,TGTGCCAGCAGTTTGACACGTCCTTACGAGCAGTACTTC
TRBJ2-7,TRBV4-3,few,TRBD2,CASSQDTSGPYEQYF,TGCGCCAGCAGCCAAGACACTAGCGGTCCCTACGAGCAGTACTTC
TRBJ1-5,TRBV10-3,many,TRBD1,CAISGTGEDQPQHF,TGTGCCATCAGTGGTACAGGGGAAGATCAGCCCCAGCATTTT
TRBJ2-7,TRBV5-1,few,TRBD2,CASSPRLATNSYEQYF,TGCGCCAGCAGCCCGCGACTAGCGACAAACTCCTACGAGCAGTACTTC
TRBJ1-2,TRBV6-5,NA,TRBD1,CASSQGAWGYTF,TGTGCCAGCAGCCAGGGGGCCTGGGGCTACACCTTC
TRBJ2-7,TRBV14,many,TRBD1,CASSQTTGQVQYF,TGTGCCAGCAGCCAAACGACTGGACAGGTGCAGTACTTC
TRBJ1-2,TRBV5-1,NA,TRBD1,CASSYWTGSRGYTF,TGCGCCAGCAGCTACTGGACAGGGTCTCGTGGCTACACCTTC
TRBJ2-7,TRBV25-1,NA,NA,CLKETPSYEQYF,TGCCTTAAGGAGACGCCCTCCTACGAGCAGTACTTC
TRBJ2-7,TRBV20-1,few,TRBD1,CSARDAGQGAARYEQYF,TGCAGTGCTAGAGATGCGGGACAGGGGGCGGCCCGCTACGAGCAGTACTTC
TRBJ2-2,TRBV12-3/TRBV12-4,NA,TRBD2,CASSFRVGGDITGELFF,TGTGCCAGCAGTTTTCGGGTCGGGGGGGATATCACCGGGGAGCTGTTTTTT
TRBJ2-6,TRBV11-1,NA,TRBD1,CASSSPGTGTSGANVLTF,TGTGCCAGCAGCTCACCCGGGACAGGGACCTCTGGGGCCAACGTCCTGACTTTC
TRBJ2-5,TRBV21-1,NA,NA,CASSTHLSGTSSETQYF,TGTGCCAGCAGCACCCATCTATCCGGGACTAGCAGTGAGACCCAGTACTTC
TRBJ2-3,TRBV7-9,NA,NA,CASRPMLVADTQYF,TGTGCCAGCAGACCAATGCTGGTCGCGGATACGCAGTATTTT
TRBJ2-7,TRBV9,many,NA,CASSVSPSRSYEQYF,TGTGCCAGCAGCGTCTCGCCTTCCCGCTCCTACGAGCAGTACTTC
TRBJ2-7,TRBV6-5,few,TRBD2,CASSGGWEQYF,TGTGCCAGCAGCGGGGGGTGGGAGCAGTACTTC
TRBJ2-2,TRBV9,NA,NA,CASQGSGELFF,TGTGCCAGCCAGGGATCCGGGGAGCTGTTTTTT
TRBJ2-7,TRBV7-2,many,TRBD1,CASSTSGTVYEQYF,TGTGCCAGCAGCACCTCCGGGACAGTCTACGAGCAGTACTTC
TRBJ2-3,TRBV12-3/TRBV12-4,NA,NA,CASGGQWLSTDTQYF,TGTGCCAGCGGCGGGCAGTGGTTGAGCACAGATACGCAGTATTTT
TRBJ2-1,TRBV4-3,few,NA,CASSQAGYGGQFF,TGCGCCAGCAGCCAAGCAGGCTACGGCGGGCAGTTCTTC
TRBJ1-2,TRBV4-2,NA,NA,CASSQDVQNNYGYTF,TGTGCCAGCAGCCAAGATGTCCAGAATAACTATGGCTACACCTTC
TRBJ1-5,TRBV6-6,NA,NA,CASSWVGNQPQHF,TGTGCCAGCAGTTGGGTGGGGAATCAGCCCCAGCATTTT
TRBJ1-2,TRBV5-1,many,TRBD1,CASSATGTGSYGYTF,TGCGCCAGCAGCGCGACCGGGACAGGGAGTTATGGCTACACCTTC
TRBJ1-1,TRBV5-1,NA,NA,CASSSGSLGAEAFF,TGCGCCAGCAGCTCCGGGTCACTGGGCGCTGAAGCTTTCTTT
TRBJ2-1,TRBV11-2,few,NA,CASSLGRWGGLNEQFF,TGTGCCAGCAGCTTAGGACGGTGGGGGGGCCTCAATGAGCAGTTCTTC
TRBJ2-1,TRBV15,NA,TRBD2,CATSRGLAGVGNEQFF,TGTGCCACCAGCAGAGGATTAGCGGGAGTTGGGAATGAGCAGTTCTTC